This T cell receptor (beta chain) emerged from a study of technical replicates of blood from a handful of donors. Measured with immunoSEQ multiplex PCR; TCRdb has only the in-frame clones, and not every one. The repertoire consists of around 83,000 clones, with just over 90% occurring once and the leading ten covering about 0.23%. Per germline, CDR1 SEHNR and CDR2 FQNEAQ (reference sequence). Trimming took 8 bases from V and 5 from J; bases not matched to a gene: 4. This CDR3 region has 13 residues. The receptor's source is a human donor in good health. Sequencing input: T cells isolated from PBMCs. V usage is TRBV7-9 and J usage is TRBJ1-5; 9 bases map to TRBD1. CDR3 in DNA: TGTGCCAGCGGAGACAGGGGGGATCAGCCCCAGCATTTT. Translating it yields CASGDRGDQPQHF.